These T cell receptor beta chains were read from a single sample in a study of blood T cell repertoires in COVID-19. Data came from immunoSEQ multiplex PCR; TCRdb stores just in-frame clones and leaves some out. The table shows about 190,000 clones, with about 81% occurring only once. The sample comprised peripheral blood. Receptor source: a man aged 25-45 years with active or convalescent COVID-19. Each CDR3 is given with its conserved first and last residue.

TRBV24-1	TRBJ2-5	CATSDGQGWKTQYF
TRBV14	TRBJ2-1	CASSQDLSGSSYNEQFF
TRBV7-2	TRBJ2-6	CASRSTGSGANVLTF
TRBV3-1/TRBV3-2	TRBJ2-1	CAILVLGDRSYNEQFF
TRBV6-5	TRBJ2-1	CASIGDWANNEQFF
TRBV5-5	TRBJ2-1	CASSLLAGGSNEQFF
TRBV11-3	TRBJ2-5	CASSGDRGAGTQYF
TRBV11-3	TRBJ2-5	CASSSPMGRGETQYF
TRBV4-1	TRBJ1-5	CASSQDTGGWQPQHF
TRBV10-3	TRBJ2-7	CAISESAGGFEQYF
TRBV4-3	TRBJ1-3	CASSQESVQGYGNTIYF
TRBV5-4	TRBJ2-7	CASSYEGREFEQYF
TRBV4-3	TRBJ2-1	CASSFSRSEPEQFF
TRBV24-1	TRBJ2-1	CATSDLQGGSYNEQFF
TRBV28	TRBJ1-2	CASTDYQRRGRLGYTF
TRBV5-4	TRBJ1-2	CASSKAGTGTYGYTF
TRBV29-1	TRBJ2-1	CSATGTSGGAMRSEQFF
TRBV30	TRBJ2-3	CAWREGLPLPDTQYF
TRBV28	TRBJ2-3	CASSLGLAGGSTDTQYF
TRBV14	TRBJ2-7	CASSHLERGYEQYF
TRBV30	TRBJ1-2	CAWSQGDWYGYTF
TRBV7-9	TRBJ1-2	CASSPDRDRYGYTF
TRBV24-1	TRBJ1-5	CATSAPGQGNQPQHF
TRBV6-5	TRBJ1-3	CASSTDSSGNTIYF
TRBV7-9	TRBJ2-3	CASSLLTAADTQYF
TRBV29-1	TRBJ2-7	CSVYRQGTIYEQYF
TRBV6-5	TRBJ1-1	CASRPGGTEAFF
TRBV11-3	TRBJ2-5	CASSLGRVSGVQETQYF
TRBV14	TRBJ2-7	CASSQGWTASYEQYF
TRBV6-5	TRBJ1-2	CASSTGSGYTF
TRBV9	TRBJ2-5	CASSVGLAGTGVETQYF
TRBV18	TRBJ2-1	CASSPPYGGNEQFF
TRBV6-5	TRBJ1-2	CASSYGGVGYTF
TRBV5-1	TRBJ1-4	CASSRSGTGNEKLFF
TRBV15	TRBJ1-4	CATSPTGGAEKLFF
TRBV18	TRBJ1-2	CASSPPTGNYGYTF
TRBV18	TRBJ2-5	CASSPPTGTGQETQYF
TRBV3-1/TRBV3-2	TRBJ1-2	CASSRGQGFQANYGYTF
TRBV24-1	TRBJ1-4	CATSETGGGEKLFF
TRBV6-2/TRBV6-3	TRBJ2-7	CASSGGLEVEQYF
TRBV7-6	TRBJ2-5	CASSPWTSGTRETQYF
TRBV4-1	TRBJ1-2	CASSQDPLGVSYGYTF
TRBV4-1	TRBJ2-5	CASKGTGTETQYF
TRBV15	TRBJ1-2	CATSRDLGRGGYTF
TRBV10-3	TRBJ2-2	CAISGQGNTGELFF
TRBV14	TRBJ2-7	CASSQARLAGIESYEQYF
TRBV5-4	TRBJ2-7	CASSLRGEYEQYF
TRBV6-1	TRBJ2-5	CASSELAGGPETQYF
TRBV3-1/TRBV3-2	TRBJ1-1	CASSAGSKGTEAFF
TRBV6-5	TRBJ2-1	CASSYSITGWYNEQFF
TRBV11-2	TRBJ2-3	CASSPWFAGGTDTQYF